This paragraph covers one T cell receptor beta chain sequence. As yet, its antigen is unknown. Nominally healthy donors were sampled, though unrecorded immune exposures were likely. PCR was performed using 60 Vbeta and 13 Jbeta primers. Some clones are missing from TCRdb's copy, which holds only in-frame ones; the method was immunoSEQ multiplex PCR. Counted here are about 140,000 clones, approximately 80% occurring once; the ten biggest clones make up roughly 9.7%. This sample was included in a study of cytomegalovirus exposure and HLA in healthy donors. Study observations and caveats: When analyzed later, a missense DCLRE1C variant was found to be linked to TCR beta V- and J-gene trimming. Previously analyzed data showed that most TCR beta V segments were productive at a frequency of about 90% or about 30%.

V dropped 5 bases and J dropped 3; count of bases not matched to a gene: 3. This CDR3 has 14 residues. Per the germline V gene, CDR1 is SGHTA and CDR2 is FQGNSA. The sequence was collected from a woman aged 55-69 years in good health and CMV-seropositive. The gene calls are TRBV7-2 and TRBJ2-3; 9 bases map to TRBD2. The sample taken for sequencing was PBMCs. Here the CDR3 DNA reads TGTGCCAGCAGCCCAGCGGGGGGAACAGATACGCAGTATTTT. The encoded protein is CASSPAGGTDTQYF. The whole variable domain, remainder taken from reference TRBV7-2 and TRBJ2-3, is GAGVSQSPSNKVTEKGKDVELRCDPISGHTALYWYRQSLGQGLEFLIYFQGNSAPDKSGLPSDRFSAERTGGSVSTLTIQRTQQEDSAVYLCASSPAGGTDTQYFGPGTRLTVL.